The 10 T cell receptor beta chains given below trace back to one sample, sequenced in a study of T-cell memory formation after mild COVID-19. TCRdb reprocessed the 5' RACE reads via MiXCR and lists one record per CDR3 protein. The table shows under 300,000 distinct CDR3 sequences, with roughly a tenth occurring only once. The sequenced sample was PBMCs or a T cell subset sorted from them (not recorded which). These TCRs come from a young man who had mild COVID-19 (a few samples of this study predate the infection). Cell type and time point are not known.

This chain uses TRBV9 with TRBJ2-1; D ambiguous. There are 14 residues in the CDR3. Trimming stripped 1 base from V and 1 base from J, with 6 bases between. CDR1 and CDR2 (germline): SGDLS, YYNGEE. CDR3 loop: CASSVLGSYNEQFF. CDR3 DNA: TGTGCCAGCAGCGTACTGGGATCCTACAATGAGCAGTTCTTC. Drawing the rest from reference TRBV9 and TRBJ2-1, the complete variable domain is DSGVTQTPKHLITATGQRVTLRCSPRSGDLSVYWYQQSLDQGLQFLIQYYNGEERAKGNILERFSAQQFPDLHSELNLSSLELGDSALYFCASSVLGSYNEQFFGPGTRLTVL.

This clonotype has only a few counts. V and J are TRBV7-9 and TRBJ2-7; 9 nucleotides agree with TRBD1. The germline V gene encodes CDR1 SEHNR and CDR2 FQNEAQ (reference sequence). V shed 5 bases, J shed 3 bases, and the junction held 5 bases outside the gene matches. The CDR3 has 14 residues. The CDR3 spells CASSPPGQGYEQYF. The DNA for the CDR3 is TGTGCCAGCAGCCCTCCGGGACAGGGCTACGAGCAGTACTTC.

This clonotype was seen ten or more times. This chain links TRBV7-2 with TRBJ1-2; D unclear. Trimming shortened V by 1 base and J by 5 bases, and 11 bases separated the two germline ends. This CDR3 is 14 amino acids long. CDR1 and CDR2 (germline): SGHTA, FQGNSA. CDR3 amino acids: CASSLEDVMYGYTF. DNA for the CDR3: TGTGCCAGCAGCTTAGAAGACGTGATGTATGGCTACACCTTC.

The CDR3 nucleotides read TGTGCCATCAGTGAGAGGGGGAGTACCGGGGAGCTGTTTTTT. This translates into CAISERGSTGELFF. The J gene is TRBJ2-2, the V gene TRBV10-3; D might be TRBD1 (6 bases). Trimming shortened V by 2 bases and J by 5 bases, and 9 bases separated the two germline ends. This CDR3 has 14 amino acids. The germline V gene has CDR1 ENHRY and CDR2 SYGVKD.

The chain is built from TRBV6-2 or TRBV6-3 and TRBJ2-7; D possibly corresponds to TRBD2 (6 bases). The germline V and J ends were trimmed by 5 bases and 7 bases, with 18 bases remaining between them. The CDR3 runs 14 residues. The germline CDR1 and CDR2 sequences are MNHEY and SVGEGT. In nucleotides, the CDR3 is TGTGCCAGCAGTCCGGGCGGGACCCGCCGGGAGCAGTACTTC. Amino acids: CASSPGGTRREQYF.

This clonotype was recorded a few times. V usage is TRBV7-6 and J usage is TRBJ2-5, with 7 bases identical to TRBD1. The CDR3 extends over 15 amino acids. Unmatched junction bases numbered 4, after V lost 1 base and J lost 2 bases. Germline CDR1 reads SGHVS; CDR2 reads FNYEAQ. The CDR3 DNA is TGTGCCAGCAGCTTAGTTGCCAGGGGGCAAGAGACCCAGTACTTC. This translates into CASSLVARGQETQYF.

This clonotype has a handful of counts. The J gene is TRBJ2-3, the V gene TRBV20-1, with D uncertain. Germline loops: CDR1 DFQATT, CDR2 SNEGSKA (reference sequence). Between the trimmed V and J ends, which lost 6 bases and 6 bases, there was a span of 10 bases. This CDR3 is 11 amino acids long. As DNA, the CDR3 is TGCAGTGCCGTCCTCTCGGATACGCAGTATTTT. It encodes CSAVLSDTQYF.

The table lists this clonotype with many counts. The chain carries TRBV29-1 and TRBJ2-5, with D tentatively TRBD1 (5 bases). CDR1 is SQVTM, CDR2 ANQGSEA, per germline. CDR3 size: 11 residues. The germline V and J ends were trimmed by 5 bases and 2 bases, with 6 bases remaining between them. CDR3 protein: CSVRQQETQYF. For the CDR3, the DNA is TGCAGCGTTAGACAGCAAGAGACCCAGTACTTC.

The J gene is TRBJ2-1, the V gene TRBV5-1; 11 bases fit TRBD2. Trimming at V came to 7 bases and at J to 4 bases, leaving 16 bases not matched to a gene. The CDR3 is 18 amino acids. Germline values: CDR1 SGHRS, CDR2 YFSETQ. The CDR3 loop is CASQPTVSGGARYNEQFF. As DNA, the CDR3 is TGCGCCAGCCAACCCACCGTTAGCGGGGGGGCCAGATACAATGAGCAGTTCTTC.

The V gene is TRBV7-9, the J gene TRBJ2-7, with D tentatively TRBD1 (6 bases). The V end was cut by 5 bases, the J end by 6 bases, with 20 bases between. This CDR3 region has 15 residues. From germline, CDR1 is SEHNR and CDR2 FQNEAQ (reference sequence). Written as DNA, the CDR3 is TGTGCCAGCAGCCCCGTTGCAGGGGCGGCGGGCGAGCAGTACTTC. Translated: CASSPVAGAAGEQYF.